The 6 T cell receptor beta chains given below trace back to one sample, sequenced in a study of OX40 agonist ivuxolimab in advanced cancers. The protocol was immunoSEQ multiplex PCR, while the TCRdb copy is restricted to in-frame clones and leaves out a portion. The sample has some 70,000 clones, 88% seen once. Sequenced material: CD4+ or CD8+ T cells sorted from blood, taken in a trial of the OX40 agonist ivuxolimab. The receptors stem from an adult with an advanced solid tumor such as melanoma, head and neck, liver or kidney cancer.

The chain links TRBV14 to TRBJ1-5; D is ambiguous. The CDR3 runs 17 residues. The ends were cut back, 0 bases at V and 1 base at J, with 13 bases in the middle. CDR1 is SGHDN, CDR2 FVKESK, per germline. The CDR3 nucleotides are TGTGCCAGCAGCCAAGATTGGGCAGCGATAAGCAATCAGCCCCAGCATTTT. Translation: CASSQDWAAISNQPQHF.

The V and J genes are TRBV28 and TRBJ2-2; D is unclear. The CDR3 is made up of 17 amino acids. Deletions cut 2 bases from V and 4 bases from J, with 17 bases between. The germline V gene has CDR1 MDHEN and CDR2 SYDVKM. The chain's CDR3 is CASSLLGRHPSTGELFF. CDR3 sequence (DNA): TGTGCCAGCAGTTTACTGGGTCGTCATCCGAGCACCGGGGAGCTGTTTTTT.

The rearrangement links TRBV2 to TRBJ2-5; D is unclear. The CDR3 extends over 14 amino acids. Per germline, CDR1 SNHLY and CDR2 FYNNEI. V was trimmed by 2 bases and J by 0 bases, leaving 7 bases between them. The CDR3 DNA follows: TGTGCCAGCAGTGAACGAGCGAACCAAGAGACCCAGTACTTC. This encodes CASSERANQETQYF.

The chain employs TRBV10-3 and TRBJ2-7; possible D gene TRBD2, 6 bases. Germline V gives CDR1 ENHRY, CDR2 SYGVKD. CDR3 length equals 14 residues. V lost 6 bases and J 0 bases, leaving 12 bases between the germline ends. Here the CDR3 reads CAIRQDGSSYEQYF. In DNA, the CDR3 is TGTGCCATCAGGCAGGACGGGAGCTCCTACGAGCAGTACTTC.

This clone was seen a few times. This chain links TRBV6-4 with TRBJ1-2, with 7 bases aligning to TRBD1. Germline assignment: CDR1 MRHNA and CDR2 SNTAGT. J lost 4 bases, V lost 0 bases, and 8 bases had no gene match. The CDR3 runs to 16 residues. The CDR3 spells CASSDSGGTEGYGYTF. CDR3 sequence (DNA): TGTGCCAGCAGTGACTCGGGAGGGACAGAGGGCTATGGCTACACCTTC.

This chain's CDR3 is CASSIEASGSHRQFF. CDR3 DNA: TGTGCCAGTAGTATAGAGGCTAGCGGGAGCCACCGGCAGTTCTTC. The chain carries TRBV19 and TRBJ2-1; TRBD2 aligns across 10 bases. The CDR3 consists of 15 residues. With 0 bases clipped from V and 12 bases from J, the junction kept 8 bases outside the gene matches. From germline, CDR1 is LNHDA and CDR2 SQIVND (reference sequence). Together with reference TRBV19 and TRBJ2-1, the CDR3 gives the full variable domain: DGGITQSPKYLFRKEGQNVTLSCEQNLNHDAMYWYRQDPGQGLRLIYYSQIVNDFQKGDIAEGYSVSREKKESFPLTVTSAQKNPTAFYLCASSIEASGSHRQFFGPGTRLTVL.